A single count supports the clone carrying this T cell receptor beta chain. J gave up 5 bases and V 3 bases, and 1 base lay outside the gene matches. This CDR3 is built from 14 residues. Germline CDR1 SGHNT, CDR2 YYREEE (reference sequence). In the authors' methods: Scientists estimated how many nucleated cells there were by amplifying reference gene primers. Clones were sequenced by immunoSEQ multiplex PCR, and TCRdb holds only the in-frame ones, with some missing. The V and J calls and clone size were taken over from that table, and D and trimming were inferred from the DNA. The sample holds 210,000 or so clones; about 85% are singletons and the top ten take roughly 18%. This entry is derived from a study of blood T cell repertoires in COVID-19. Study as a whole: Sites in the United States, Italy and Spain provided acute and convalescent COVID-19 samples. T cells, B-cell-depleted T cells, or PBMCs supplied cDNA or gDNA.

The sequencing input was peripheral blood. The rearrangement joins TRBV5-4 to TRBJ1-4; 10 bases are a match to TRBD1. The sequence was obtained from a woman older than 75 with active or convalescent COVID-19. The CDR3 DNA reads TGTGCCAGCAGCTCGGGACAGGGGAATGAAAAACTGTTTTTT. As protein: CASSSGQGNEKLFF. The variable domain in full, completed from reference TRBV5-4 and TRBJ1-4, reads ETGVTQSPTHLIKTRGQQVTLRCSSQSGHNTVSWYQQALGQGPQFIFQYYREEENGRGNFPPRFSGLQFPNYSSELNVNALELDDSALYLCASSSGQGNEKLFFGSGTQLSVL.